Here is one TCR beta chain with its context. Authors' methods: Reference gene primer amplification gave estimated nucleated cell counts. Sequencing used immunoSEQ multiplex PCR; TCRdb keeps in-frame clones, though not all of them. The V and J calls and clone size were taken over from that table, and D and trimming were inferred from the DNA. Among roughly 150,000 clones listed, 60% to 85% were seen once. The CDR3 is 16 residues long. The germline V and J ends were trimmed by 3 bases and 0 bases, with 15 bases remaining between them. Germline-derived CDR1 and CDR2 are SGHVS and FNYEAQ. This sample was included in a study of blood T cell repertoires in COVID-19. Study context: COVID-19 samples collected from the United States, Italy and Spain covered acute and convalescent phases. Sample material is recorded as cDNA or gDNA derived from T cells, B-cell-depleted T cells, or PBMCs.

It was during active infection that Seattle patients were enrolled and then longitudinally followed. The TCR sequence derives from a woman in her sixties or seventies with COVID-19, enrolled during active disease. Sequencing was done on a sample of peripheral blood. The gene calls are TRBV7-6 and TRBJ2-7; D may be TRBD1 (5 bases). The CDR3, as DNA: TGTGCCAGCAGCTTGGACGAGACAGCGACCTCCTACGAGCAGTACTTC. Translation gives CASSLDETATSYEQYF.